This T cell receptor delta chain was sequenced in a study of Vδ1+ human thymocytes (dated by TCRdb to the late 2010s). Study-wide context: As a data resource, the study described the mRNA-level TRG and TRD CDR3 repertoires of highly purified Vdelta1+ thymocytes obtained from young children. Validation of the multiplex-based CDR3 amplicon strategy against 5'RACE-based CDR3 amplicon generation methods had been performed previously. The full study reports these points: The use of highly purified populations and single-cell validation was advised by the authors, since misinterpretation of bulk repertoire data could be caused by unexpected Vdelta2 sequences. In contrast to oligoclonal peripheral blood repertoires, thymic TRG and TRD repertoires appeared to be highly polyclonal with Gaussian CDR3 length distributions. Donors shared many TRG clonotypes (up to roughly 6.9x10^3), but TRD repertoires were essentially private, with at most 130 shared. Despite high sort purity, about 20% of thymic TRD sequences were Vdelta2 (and few Vdelta3), unlike peripheral blood Vdelta1+ controls. Because no clustering by age or sex was seen, donors were not stratified by age or sex in the analyses.

RNA extraction was performed with the RNeasy mini kit, and reverse transcription was done with Superscript III. Multiplex PCR was used to generate CDR3 amplicons, with pooled V-gene forward primers and a constant-region reverse primer carrying Illumina adaptor overhangs. After gel purification, amplicons were indexed with Nextera index primers over roughly 8 extra PCR cycles and were then purified with AMPure XP beads. The libraries were sequenced on an Illumina MiSeq using paired-end 250 bp reads, dual indexing and a 20% PhiX spike-in. Per the original workflow: FastQC was used to quality check the reads, while ea-utils fastq-join merged the TRG read pairs. Sequences were annotated with IMGT/HighV-QUEST, keeping only productive sequences with unambiguous V-gene assignment; clonotypes were defined by identical CDR3 sequence. For downstream analysis, the tools were VDJtools 1.1.1, tcR 2.2.3, Treemap and vegan Shannon diversity in R 3.4.4. Clonotypes were called again by TCRdb from the public reads via CATT, and duplicate nucleotide sequences were then merged into one entry. Clone size and V and J calls follow TCRdb, not the original study. The sample records 80,000 or so delta-chain clones, around 32% of which are singletons. The ten largest make up about 0.26% of the sample.

The CDR3 goes from the cysteine to the phenylalanine over 20 residues. The kept DNA is CDR3 alone, 60 bases in frame from the first base. The germline V gene gives CDR1 as TSWWSYY and CDR2 as QGS. Unmatched junction bases come to 17, with V trimmed by 3 bases and J by 0 bases. Thymic samples were depleted of alphabeta T cells, then CD3+ TCRVdelta1+ TCRVdelta2- thymocytes were FACS-sorted. The purity of the sorted Vdelta1+ thymocytes was between about 96% and 99.6%. Thymic specimens were obtained from several paediatric patients, aged from 5 days to 15 months, who were undergoing corrective cardiac surgery. The thymic tissue was dispersed, and mononuclear cells were isolated using a Histopaque-1077 density gradient. The staining antibodies were anti-TCRVdelta1 clone TS8.2, anti-TCRVdelta2 clone B6, anti-CD3 clone HIT3a and anti-TCRalphabeta clone IP26. Only a few counts were recorded for this clone. The target of this receptor is not known. Base qualities are not recorded, but no much larger clone differs from it by a single base.

The chain is assembled from TRDV1 and TRDJ1, and 9 junctional nucleotides match TRDD3. The receptor was isolated from a boy under three years old who had congenital heart surgery. The sequencing sample was made of Vdelta1+ gamma-delta thymocytes from the thymus. Per the publication, the cell subset or site label means: FACS-sorted CD3+ TCRalphabeta- TCRVdelta1+ TCRVdelta2- thymocytes. DNA sequence: TGTGCTCTTGGGGACGCCCTTCCTGTCTACTGGGGGACCTACACCGATAAACTCATCTTT. This translates into CALGDALPVYWGTYTDKLIF.